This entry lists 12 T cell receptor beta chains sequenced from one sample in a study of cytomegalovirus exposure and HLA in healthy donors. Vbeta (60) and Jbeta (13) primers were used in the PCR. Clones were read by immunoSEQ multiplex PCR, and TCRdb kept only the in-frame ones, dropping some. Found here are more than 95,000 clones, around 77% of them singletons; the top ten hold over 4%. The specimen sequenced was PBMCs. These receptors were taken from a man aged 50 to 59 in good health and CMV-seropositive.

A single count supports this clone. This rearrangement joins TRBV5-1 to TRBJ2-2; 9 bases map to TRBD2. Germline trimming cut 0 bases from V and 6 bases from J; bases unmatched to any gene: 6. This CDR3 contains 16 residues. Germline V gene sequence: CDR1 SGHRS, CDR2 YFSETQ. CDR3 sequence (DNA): TGCGCCAGCAGCTTGGCCTTCGGCGGGAGGGCCGGGGAGCTGTTTTTT. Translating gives CASSLAFGGRAGELFF.

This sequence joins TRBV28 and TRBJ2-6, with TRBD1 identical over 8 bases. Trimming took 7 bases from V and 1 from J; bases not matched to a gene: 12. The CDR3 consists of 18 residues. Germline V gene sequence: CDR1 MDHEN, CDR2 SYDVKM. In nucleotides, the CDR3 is TGTGCCAGCACCAGGTTCGGACAGGGAAGATCTGGGGCCAACGTCCTGACTTTC. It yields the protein CASTRFGQGRSGANVLTF.

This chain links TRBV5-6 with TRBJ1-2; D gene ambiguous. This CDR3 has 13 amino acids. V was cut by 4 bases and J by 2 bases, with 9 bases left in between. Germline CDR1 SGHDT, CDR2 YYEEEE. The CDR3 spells CASSPTENYGYTF. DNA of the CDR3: TGTGCCAGCAGCCCTACAGAAAACTATGGCTACACCTTC.

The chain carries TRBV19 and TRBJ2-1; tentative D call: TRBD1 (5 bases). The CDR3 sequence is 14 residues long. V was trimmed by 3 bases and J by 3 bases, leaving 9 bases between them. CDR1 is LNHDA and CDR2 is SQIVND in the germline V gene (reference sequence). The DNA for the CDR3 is TGTGCCAGTAGTATTCAGGACAACTACAATGAGCAGTTCTTC. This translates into CASSIQDNYNEQFF.

The CDR3 region is CASVDSRVSYEQYF. CDR3 DNA: TGTGCCAGCGTCGACTCGCGGGTCTCCTACGAGCAGTACTTC. The chain uses TRBV7-9 and TRBJ2-7, with TRBD2 as a possible D gene (5 bases). Germline loops: CDR1 SEHNR, CDR2 FQNEAQ (reference sequence). V lost 8 bases, J lost 0 bases, and 14 bases lay in between. CDR3 size: 14 residues.

The CDR3 loop is CASSFPGLGEEEQYF. CDR3 DNA sequence: TGTGCCAGCAGCTTTCCGGGACTAGGGGAAGAGGAGCAGTACTTC. This chain links TRBV7-2 with TRBJ2-7; the match to TRBD2 covers 8 bases. Losses at the gene ends were 3 bases for V and 7 bases for J; bases not matched to a gene: 11. The length of the CDR3 is 15 residues. Germline V CDR1 and CDR2: SGHTA, FQGNSA.

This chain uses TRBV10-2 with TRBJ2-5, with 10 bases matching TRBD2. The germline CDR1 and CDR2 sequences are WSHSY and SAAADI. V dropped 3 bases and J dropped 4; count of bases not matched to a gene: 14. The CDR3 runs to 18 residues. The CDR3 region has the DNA TGCGCCAGCAGTGAAAATTGGTCTAGCGGGAGAAGGGGAGAGACCCAGTACTTC. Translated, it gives CASSENWSSGRRGETQYF.

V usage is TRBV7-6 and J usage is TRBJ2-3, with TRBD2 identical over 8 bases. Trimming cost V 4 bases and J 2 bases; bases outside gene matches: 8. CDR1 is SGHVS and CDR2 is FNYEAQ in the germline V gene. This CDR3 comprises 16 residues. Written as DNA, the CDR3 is TGTGCCAGCAGCTCCGCTATAGCGGGGTCCACAGATACGCAGTATTTT. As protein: CASSSAIAGSTDTQYF.

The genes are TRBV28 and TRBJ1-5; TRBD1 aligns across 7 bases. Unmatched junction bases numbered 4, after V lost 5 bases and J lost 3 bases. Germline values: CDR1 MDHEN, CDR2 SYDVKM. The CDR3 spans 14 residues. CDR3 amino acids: CASSRGQANQPQHF. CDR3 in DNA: TGTGCCAGCAGTCGAGGACAGGCCAATCAGCCCCAGCATTTT.

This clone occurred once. The CDR3 bases are TGTGCCAGTAGGTCAGGGCCCTCCTACGAGCAGTACTTC. It translates to CASRSGPSYEQYF. V gene TRBV19 combines with J gene TRBJ2-7, with D perhaps TRBD1 (5 bases). Per the germline V gene, CDR1 is LNHDA and CDR2 is SQIVND (reference sequence). Trimming left V 6 bases short and J 0 bases short, with 9 bases between. CDR3 length: 13 residues.

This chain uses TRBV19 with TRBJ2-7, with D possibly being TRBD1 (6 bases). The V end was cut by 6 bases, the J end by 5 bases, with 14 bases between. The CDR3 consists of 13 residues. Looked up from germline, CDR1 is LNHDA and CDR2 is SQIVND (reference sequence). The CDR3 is CASRGTGTHEQYF. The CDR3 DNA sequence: TGTGCCAGTAGGGGAACAGGGACCCACGAGCAGTACTTC. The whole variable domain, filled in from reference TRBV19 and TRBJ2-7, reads DGGITQSPKYLFRKEGQNVTLSCEQNLNHDAMYWYRQDPGQGLRLIYYSQIVNDFQKGDIAEGYSVSREKKESFPLTVTSAQKNPTAFYLCASRGTGTHEQYFGPGTRLTVT.

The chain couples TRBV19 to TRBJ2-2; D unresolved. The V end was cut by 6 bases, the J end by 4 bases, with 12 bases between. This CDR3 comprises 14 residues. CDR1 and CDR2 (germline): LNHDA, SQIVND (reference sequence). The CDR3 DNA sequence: TGTGCCAGTAGGGATAGCCCGGTCACCGGGGAGCTGTTTTTT. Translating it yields CASRDSPVTGELFF.